The entry below describes one T cell receptor (beta chain). Assay used: immunoSEQ multiplex PCR; TCRdb lists only in-frame clones, some missing. This table has about 250,000 clones, around 88% appearing once. This specimen belongs to a study of blood T cell repertoires in COVID-19. The length of the CDR3 is 16 residues. J was trimmed by 5 bases and V by 5 bases; bases with no gene match: 9. Germline CDR1 is SGHNT and CDR2 is YENEEA. V usage is TRBV11-3 and J usage is TRBJ2-2, with 9 bases lining up with TRBD1. The sample comprised peripheral blood. This TCR was recovered from a man older than 75 with acute or convalescent COVID-19. CDR3: CASSRSGQGKTGELFF. Written as DNA, the CDR3 is TGTGCCAGCAGCCGGTCGGGACAGGGAAAAACCGGGGAGCTGTTTTTT.